The clone carrying this TCR beta chain was found many times. Its antigen is still unknown. The data were obtained in a study of T-cell memory formation after mild COVID-19. Study at large: Largely donor-specific sequence clusters came from a couple of donors.

5'RACE, which relied on constant-segment primers, yielded TCR alpha and TCR beta cDNA libraries carrying sample barcodes and UMIs. MiXCR, applied by TCRdb to the 5' RACE reads, yields one record per CDR3 protein. The sample consists of 550,000 to 600,000 distinct CDR3 sequences, 17% of them appearing once. General study results and limits: Most CD4+ clones that shrank were in CM and EM, while CD8+ ones turned up in EMRA. Whether second-wave clones peaking at day 37 were SARS-CoV-2 specific went unconfirmed.

Sequenced sample: PBMCs or a T cell subset sorted from them (not recorded which). The clonotype originates from an adult woman who had mild COVID-19 (a few samples of this study predate the infection). Cell type and time point are not known.

In nucleotides, the CDR3 is TGCGCCAGCAGCCAGTACCCCGGGACAGGGGGCTACGAGCAGTACTTC. It translates to CASSQYPGTGGYEQYF. This sequence joins TRBV4-3 and TRBJ2-7; 11 bases fit TRBD1. Trimming at V came to 3 bases and at J to 3 bases, leaving 7 bases not matched to a gene. Germline CDR1 reads LGHNA; CDR2 reads YSLEER. The CDR3 has 16 residues.